The next 24 T cell receptor beta chains were all read from a single sample in a study of blood T cell repertoires in COVID-19. Method: immunoSEQ multiplex PCR; TCRdb's copy keeps in-frame clones and lacks some. This repertoire shows around 380,000 clones, about 90% found once; its top ten account for 1.3%. Sequencing was done on a sample of PBMCs or T cells enriched from blood (not recorded which). The receptors originated from a man between 25 and 39 years old who had recovered from COVID-19.

This chain uses TRBV2 with TRBJ1-6; D uncertain. Germline values: CDR1 SNHLY, CDR2 FYNNEI. The CDR3 is 13 amino acids. Trimming stripped 1 base from V and 9 bases from J, with 7 bases between. CDR3 nucleotides: TGTGCCAGCAGTGAAGAAACTATTTCACCCCTCCACTTT. This translates into CASSEETISPLHF.

This chain links TRBV6-5 with TRBJ2-3; a weak D match, TRBD2 (7 bases). CDR1 is MNHEY and CDR2 is SVGAGI in the germline V gene. Trimming took 7 bases from V and 2 from J, leaving 16 bases between them. The length of the CDR3 is 15 residues. Written as DNA, the CDR3 is TGTGCCAGCACCAAAGGGGGGGGGTTCACAGATACGCAGTATTTT. It is translated as CASTKGGGFTDTQYF.

The chain recombines TRBV19 with TRBJ1-1; TRBD1 aligns across 7 bases. Germline lookup yields CDR1 LNHDA and CDR2 SQIVND (reference sequence). V shed 7 bases and J 2 bases; nucleotides not matched to a gene: 7. The CDR3 contains 14 residues. The CDR3: CASNAGTVNTEAFF. CDR3 in DNA: TGTGCCAGTAATGCCGGGACAGTTAACACTGAAGCTTTCTTT.

The chain combines TRBV12-3 or TRBV12-4 with TRBJ1-1, with D maybe TRBD1 (5 bases). The CDR3 length is 13 residues. The ends were cut back, 5 bases at V and 6 bases at J, with 13 bases in the middle. The CDR3 is CASSPTETPEAFF. The DNA for the CDR3 is TGTGCCAGCAGTCCGACAGAAACACCTGAAGCTTTCTTT.

This chain connects TRBV3-1 (or the pseudogene TRBV3-2) to TRBJ1-2; D not resolved. The V gene's germline CDR1 is LGHDT and CDR2 YNNKEL (reference sequence). The CDR3 length is 14 residues. Trimming removed 4 bases at V and 4 bases at J, with 13 bases between. CDR3 loop: CASSPNFEIYGYTF. The CDR3 nucleotides read TGTGCCAGCAGCCCAAATTTTGAGATCTATGGCTACACCTTC.

J is TRBJ2-7 and V is TRBV6-5; TRBD1 agrees at 8 bases. J lost 5 bases, V lost 5 bases, and 11 bases had no gene match. The CDR3 is made up of 15 amino acids. Per the germline V gene, CDR1 is MNHEY and CDR2 is SVGAGI. The CDR3 bases are TGTGCCAGCAGTCAGACAGGGGCGCCTAGGGACGAGCAGTACTTC. It yields the protein CASSQTGAPRDEQYF.

This chain connects TRBV11-3 to TRBJ2-1; D not resolved. Germline assignment: CDR1 SGHNT and CDR2 YENEEA. V lost 1 base and J 7 bases, leaving 5 bases between the germline ends. The CDR3 consists of 12 residues. CDR3 protein: CASSLGRNEQFF. The CDR3 DNA follows: TGTGCCAGCAGCTTAGGCCGGAATGAGCAGTTCTTC.

The rearrangement joins TRBV5-4 to TRBJ2-2; 9 bases align to TRBD1. Germline V gene sequence: CDR1 SGHNT, CDR2 YYREEE (reference sequence). V gave up 4 bases and J gave up 5 bases; unmatched junction bases: 9. This CDR3 has 16 residues. Written as DNA, the CDR3 is TGTGCCAGCAGCGGTGTACAGGGGGCTAGAACCGGGGAGCTGTTTTTT. Translating it yields CASSGVQGARTGELFF.

V gene TRBV2 combines with J gene TRBJ2-3; D not certain. Germline V CDR1 and CDR2: SNHLY, FYNNEI. V shed 3 bases and J shed 0 bases, with 7 bases lying between them. The CDR3 runs 14 residues. The chain's CDR3 is CASSDSSSTDTQYF. The CDR3 bases are TGTGCCAGCAGTGATTCGTCTAGCACAGATACGCAGTATTTT. Full variable domain (missing parts from reference TRBV2 and TRBJ2-3): EPEVTQTPSHQVTQMGQEVILRCVPISNHLYFYWYRQILGQKVEFLVSFYNNEISEKSEIFDDQFSVERPDGSNFTLKIRSTKLEDSAMYFCASSDSSSTDTQYFGPGTRLTVL.

This clone was picked up one time. The V gene is TRBV7-3, the J gene TRBJ1-1; TRBD1 matches 7 bases. From germline, CDR1 is SGHTA and CDR2 FQGTGA. J lost 3 bases, V lost 5 bases, and 3 bases had no gene match. The CDR3 has 13 amino acids. The DNA of the CDR3 is TGTGCCAGCAGCCATACAGGGGACACTGAAGCTTTCTTT. This translates into CASSHTGDTEAFF.

This chain links TRBV3-1 (or the pseudogene TRBV3-2) with TRBJ1-5; D ambiguous. V lost 1 base to trimming and J lost 0 bases, with 4 bases between them. The CDR3 has 14 amino acids. The germline gives CDR1 LGHDT, CDR2 YNNKEL (reference sequence). The CDR3 nucleotides are TGTGCCAGCAGCCAAGCCAATAGCAATCAGCCCCAGCATTTT. It yields the protein CASSQANSNQPQHF.

The J gene is TRBJ2-7, the V gene TRBV5-1; 7 nucleotides line up with TRBD2. V gave up 0 bases and J gave up 0 bases; unmatched junction bases: 3. This CDR3 comprises 15 residues. Germline CDR1 reads SGHRS; CDR2 reads YFSETQ. The CDR3 nucleotides read TGCGCCAGCAGCTTGGGCGGGACTAACTCCTACGAGCAGTACTTC. Residues: CASSLGGTNSYEQYF.

The CDR3 region is CASSYDRGLGEQYF. CDR3 nucleotides: TGCGCCAGCAGCTACGACAGGGGGCTGGGTGAGCAGTACTTC. The chain joins TRBV5-1 to TRBJ2-7; 10 bases line up with TRBD1. V was pared by 3 bases and J by 7 bases, with 7 bases of the junction left unmatched. CDR3 length: 14 amino acids. Germline V gives CDR1 SGHRS, CDR2 YFSETQ.

V gene TRBV4-1 combines with J gene TRBJ1-1; the D gene is possibly TRBD1 (6 bases). There are 14 residues in the CDR3. Germline CDR1 reads MGHRA; CDR2 reads YSYEKL. V lost 3 bases, J lost 1 base, and 9 bases lay in between. CDR3 DNA: TGCGCCAGCAGCCAGGGACATTGGAACACTGAAGCTTTCTTT. Translated, it gives CASSQGHWNTEAFF.

The CDR3: CSARQSTGPQHF. DNA of the CDR3: TGCAGCGCGAGACAGTCGACAGGGCCCCAGCATTTT. The chain uses TRBV29-1 and TRBJ1-5; weak D call: TRBD1 (6 bases). Between the trimmed V and J ends, which lost 7 bases and 9 bases, there was a span of 16 bases. The CDR3 extends over 12 amino acids. Germline CDR1 SQVTM, CDR2 ANQGSEA.

This clone has a single count. The chain is built from TRBV7-9 and TRBJ1-5; TRBD1 matches 8 bases. The CDR3 totals 16 residues. J lost 7 bases, V lost 1 base, and 9 bases had no gene match. Looked up from germline, CDR1 is SEHNR and CDR2 is FQNEAQ (reference sequence). In DNA form, the CDR3 reads TGTGCCAGCAGCTTAGTAGGCCAGGGGGCGGAACAGCCCCAGCATTTT. This sequence encodes CASSLVGQGAEQPQHF.

The gene calls are TRBV19 and TRBJ1-4; D is ambiguous. This CDR3 comprises 14 residues. V was clipped by 5 bases and J by 0 bases, with 7 bases between them. The V gene's germline CDR1 is LNHDA and CDR2 SQIVND (reference sequence). CDR3 sequence: CASSDTATNEKLFF. CDR3 nucleotide sequence: TGTGCCAGTAGTGATACAGCAACTAATGAAAAACTGTTTTTT.

There are a few counts of this clone. The chain combines TRBV6-5 with TRBJ1-1; D possibly corresponds to TRBD1 (5 bases). CDR3 length equals 14 residues. From germline, CDR1 is MNHEY and CDR2 SVGAGI. V lost 5 bases, J lost 5 bases, and 15 bases lay in between. The CDR3 DNA sequence: TGTGCCAGCAGTACCCCAAGGGGTGGAACTGAAGCTTTCTTT. Encoded protein: CASSTPRGGTEAFF.

The rearrangement uses TRBV24-1 and TRBJ2-4, with D maybe TRBD1 (5 bases). The germline CDR1 and CDR2 sequences are KGHDR and SFDVKD. Between the trimmed V and J ends, which lost 9 bases and 8 bases, there was a span of 16 bases. The CDR3 spans 13 residues. The DNA for the CDR3 is TGTGCCACCGGAGACAGAGACGTTCACATTCAGTACTTC. It yields the protein CATGDRDVHIQYF.

The chain is built from TRBV27 and TRBJ1-4; D possibly corresponds to TRBD1 (6 bases). Germline V lookup: CDR1 MNHEY, CDR2 SMNVEV (reference sequence). The CDR3 spans 11 residues. The CDR3 reads CATGKNEKLFF. The CDR3 DNA reads as TGTGCTACAGGGAAGAATGAAAAACTGTTTTTT.

The CDR3 DNA reads TGTGCCAGCAGCCGTACAGAGAACACCGGGGAGCTGTTTTTT. Protein sequence: CASSRTENTGELFF. The chain uses TRBV14 and TRBJ2-2; D gene unclear. Germline CDR1 and CDR2: SGHDN and FVKESK. The CDR3 is 14 residues long. V gave up 4 bases and J gave up 1 base, with 7 bases separating them.

This chain uses TRBV2 with TRBJ2-7; TRBD2 might be the D (5 bases). Trimming took 3 bases from V and 3 from J, leaving 6 bases between them. Germline lookup yields CDR1 SNHLY and CDR2 FYNNEI. The CDR3 contains 12 residues. CDR3 loop: CASSESGYEQYF. The CDR3, as DNA: TGTGCCAGCAGTGAGAGCGGCTACGAGCAGTACTTC.

The chain is built from TRBV7-8 and TRBJ1-1; weak D call: TRBD1 (6 bases). The CDR3 sequence is 16 residues long. The germline V gene encodes CDR1 SGHVS and CDR2 FQNEAQ. V was trimmed by 2 bases and J by 0 bases, leaving 13 bases between them. CDR3 protein: CASSLYGQRMNTEAFF. In nucleotides, the CDR3 is TGTGCCAGCAGCTTATACGGACAGCGAATGAACACTGAAGCTTTCTTT.

The chain recombines TRBV15 with TRBJ1-3; D is possibly TRBD1 (5 bases). The CDR3 extends over 13 amino acids. Germline loops: CDR1 LNHNV, CDR2 YYDKDF (reference sequence). Trimming took 8 bases from V and 0 from J, leaving 8 bases between them. The CDR3 here is CATQGFSGNTIYF. CDR3 coding DNA: TGTGCCACCCAGGGCTTCTCTGGAAACACCATATATTTT.